A single sample gave rise to the 11 T cell receptor beta chains below, sequenced in a study of shared clonotypes between healthy human individuals. TCRdb's copy holds only in-frame clones and misses some; the assay was immunoSEQ multiplex PCR. The sample yields some 500,000 clones, about 96% seen once. Sequencing input: naive CD4+ T cells sorted from blood. The subset is: CD45RA+ positively selected. The receptors here all came from a young woman in good health.

The rearrangement uses TRBV14 and TRBJ2-2; D is uncertain. This CDR3 contains 17 residues. Per the germline V gene, CDR1 is SGHDN and CDR2 is FVKESK. The V and J ends lost 4 bases and 5 bases respectively, with 20 bases between them. CDR3: CASSPYRRVSRTGELFF. The DNA of the CDR3 is TGTGCCAGCAGCCCCTATCGTCGGGTGTCGAGAACCGGGGAGCTGTTTTTT. Filled out from reference TRBV14 and TRBJ2-2, the complete variable domain reads EAGVTQFPSHSVIEKGQTVTLRCDPISGHDNLYWYRRVMGKEIKFLLHFVKESKQDESGMPNNRFLAERTGGTYSTLKVQPAELEDSGVYFCASSPYRRVSRTGELFFGEGSRLTVL.

The rearrangement links TRBV13 to TRBJ2-6; D is tentatively TRBD1 or TRBD2 (5 bases each). Deletions cut 5 bases from V and 1 base from J, with 12 bases between. CDR3 length: 16 amino acids. Germline values: CDR1 PRHDT, CDR2 FYEKMQ (reference sequence). The CDR3 loop reads CASSIPRGSGANVLTF. DNA for the CDR3: TGTGCCAGCAGCATCCCGAGGGGTTCTGGGGCCAACGTCCTGACTTTC.

The count of this clone is one. V usage is TRBV11-3 and J usage is TRBJ2-1; no reliable D call. CDR1 is SGHNT, CDR2 YENEEA, per germline. The CDR3 is 13 residues long. V was shortened by 2 bases and J by 5 bases, with 7 bases between the two germline ends. CDR3 sequence reads: CASSLTQNNEQFF. The CDR3 bases are TGTGCCAGCAGCTTAACACAGAACAATGAGCAGTTCTTC.

This sequence joins TRBV11-2 and TRBJ1-5; perhaps TRBD1 as D (5 bases). Germline V lookup: CDR1 SGHAT, CDR2 FQNNGV. This CDR3 is built from 14 residues. Trimming removed 5 bases from V and 2 bases from J, with 10 bases in between. The CDR3 DNA sequence: TGTGCCAGCAGCCCAGGCAGGGGCAATCAGCCCCAGCATTTT. Encoded protein: CASSPGRGNQPQHF.

For the CDR3, the DNA is TGTGCCAGCAGCTTAGGTGGGGACTTGGTCTCTGAAGCTTTCTTT. It is translated as CASSLGGDLVSEAFF. The V and J genes are TRBV7-9 and TRBJ1-1; tentatively, D is TRBD1 (5 bases). V was shortened by 1 base and J by 6 bases, with 15 bases between the two germline ends. The germline CDR1 and CDR2 sequences are SEHNR and FQNEAQ (reference sequence). This CDR3 is 15 amino acids long.

The V call is TRBV11-2, the J call TRBJ2-4, with TRBD1 identical over 7 bases. The CDR3 spans 17 residues. Germline trimming cut 2 bases from V and 2 bases from J; bases unmatched to any gene: 9. Germline CDR1 is SGHAT and CDR2 is FQNNGV. The CDR3, as DNA: TGTGCCAGCAGCTTATTACGGACAGGAACGACCAAAAACATTCAGTACTTC. This codes for CASSLLRTGTTKNIQYF.

The rearrangement joins TRBV30 to TRBJ1-1; D unresolved. This CDR3 contains 15 residues. The V gene lost 6 bases and the J gene lost 0 bases, with 17 bases spanning the gap. The V gene's germline CDR1 is GTSNPN and CDR2 SVGIG (reference sequence). The DNA for the CDR3 is TGTGCCTGCCGGTCCGGCATGGTCATGAACACTGAAGCTTTCTTT. Protein sequence: CACRSGMVMNTEAFF.

The chain carries TRBV11-2 and TRBJ2-3, with 7 positions matching TRBD2. CDR1 and CDR2 from the germline V gene are SGHAT and FQNNGV. The CDR3 spans 18 residues. V dropped 2 bases and J dropped 3; count of bases not matched to a gene: 14. This CDR3 reads CASSLRRASGSTTDTQYF. The DNA of the CDR3 is TGTGCCAGCAGCTTAAGGCGGGCTAGCGGCAGTACGACAGATACGCAGTATTTT.

J is TRBJ1-3 and V is TRBV18, with 9 bases fitting TRBD1. Per the germline V gene, CDR1 is KGHSH and CDR2 is LQKENI. The CDR3 loop spans 18 amino acids. J lost 4 bases, V lost 2 bases, and 12 bases had no gene match. The CDR3 reads CASSPDSAQGARGNTIYF. In nucleotides, the CDR3 is TGTGCCAGCTCACCAGACTCAGCACAGGGGGCGCGGGGAAACACCATATATTTT.

This clone appeared a single time. This chain links TRBV7-6 with TRBJ1-1; maybe TRBD1 (5 bases). Germline V lookup: CDR1 SGHVS, CDR2 FNYEAQ. The CDR3 length is 14 residues. Trimming stripped 3 bases from V and 6 bases from J, with 14 bases between. CDR3 in amino acids: CASSFDLEGPEAFF. The CDR3 coding sequence is TGTGCCAGCAGCTTCGATCTTGAGGGGCCTGAAGCTTTCTTT.

V usage is TRBV5-6 and J usage is TRBJ2-5; 7 bases map to TRBD2. J gave up 5 bases and V 6 bases, and 10 bases lay outside the gene matches. This CDR3 has 14 amino acids. Germline CDR1 and CDR2: SGHDT and YYEEEE. The CDR3 reads CASTTGTMFETQYF. CDR3 DNA: TGTGCCAGCACGACCGGGACTATGTTCGAGACCCAGTACTTC.